One sample yielded the 20 T cell receptor beta chains listed below, sequenced in a study of blood T cells in healthy people across ages. Alongside a J-beta primer mix, a sample-barcoded 5' primer served in a second PCR lasting roughly 7 to 11 cycles. Via MiXCR, TCRdb re-called the 5' RACE reads, giving one row per CDR3 protein. The data show around 1.7 million distinct CDR3 sequences, with over 25% seen just once and 7.7% held by the top ten. Material for sequencing was blood. The receptors here all came from a woman in her 30s in good health.

This rearrangement joins TRBV28 to TRBJ2-7; the match to TRBD1 covers 8 bases. The CDR3 has 16 residues. The germline gives CDR1 MDHEN, CDR2 SYDVKM. J gave up 3 bases and V 6 bases, and 13 bases lay outside the gene matches. The CDR3 DNA reads TGTGCCAGCAGCTATCCCCCCGGGACAGGCCGCTACGAGCAGTACTTC. Translation gives CASSYPPGTGRYEQYF.

The chain is built from TRBV2 and TRBJ2-3; 15 bases align to TRBD2. With V trimmed by 6 bases and J by 2 bases, 9 bases remained unmatched. CDR1 and CDR2 (germline): SNHLY, FYNNEI. This CDR3 has 18 amino acids. CDR3 protein: CASRSGGLAGGLTDTQYF. CDR3 nucleotide sequence: TGTGCCAGCAGATCTGGGGGACTAGCGGGGGGCCTCACAGATACGCAGTATTTT.

This clonotype has more than one count but fewer than ten. The chain carries TRBV7-9 and TRBJ2-7; a weak D match, TRBD1 (6 bases). The tail of the sequence fits TRBJ2-5 better, so the J call may be wrong. Germline V gene lookup returns CDR1 SEHNR and CDR2 FQNEAQ (reference sequence). The CDR3 contains 14 residues. CDR3 nucleotide sequence: TGTGCCAGCAGCCGGGACAATTGGGAAGAGACCCAGTACTTC. It codes for CASSRDNWEETQYF.

A word on this clonotype: It is unclear where the CDR3 begins or ends on the DNA, so no DNA is shown, and the CDR3 is as TCRdb lists it. V usage is TRBV12-3 or TRBV12-4 and J usage is TRBJ2-5; the table's D call of TRBD1 was not tested on the DNA. Counting both end residues, the CDR3 totals 14 amino acids. CDR3 sequence: CASSFGSGGYEQYF.

In this sample, this clonotype turned up once. The CDR3: CASSLEVHNEQYF. The CDR3 DNA is TGTGCCAGCAGCTTAGAGGTCCACAATGAGCAGTACTTC. The chain couples TRBV11-2 to TRBJ2-1; D unclear. The J call may be in error: the DNA end matches TRBJ2-7 better. Germline V lookup: CDR1 SGHAT, CDR2 FQNNGV. CDR3 length: 13 residues.

In regard to this clonotype: The likely explanation is a read error, given a far larger clone one base away. The V gene is TRBV12-3 or TRBV12-4, the J gene TRBJ2-5, with 8 nucleotides matching TRBD1. The CDR3 is 12 amino acids. CDR3 region: CAGSGQGETQYF. The CDR3 region has the DNA TGTGCCGGCAGTGGACAGGGAGAGACCCAGTACTTC.

In this sample, this clonotype turned up once. The chain has TRBV20-1 and TRBJ2-3; TRBD2 matches at 11 bases. Trimming at V came to 5 bases and at J to 2 bases, leaving 3 bases not matched to a gene. Germline V gene lookup returns CDR1 DFQATT and CDR2 SNEGSKA (reference sequence). The CDR3 consists of 14 residues. The DNA of the CDR3 is TGCAGTGCTTCGGGACTAGCGGCCACAGATACGCAGTATTTT. Translating gives CSASGLAATDTQYF.

The CDR3 protein is CASSPVTESTDTQYF. The CDR3 DNA reads TGCGCCAGCAGCCCCGTGACAGAGAGCACAGATACGCAGTATTTT. The rearrangement uses TRBV5-1 and TRBJ2-3; TRBD1 might be the D (5 bases). Germline assignment: CDR1 SGHRS and CDR2 YFSETQ. The ends were cut back, 4 bases at V and 0 bases at J, with 12 bases in the middle. The CDR3 is 15 amino acids.

This clonotype was observed many times. The chain carries TRBV7-2 and TRBJ2-7, with D unclear. The germline V and J ends were trimmed by 5 bases and 5 bases, with 10 bases remaining between them. There are 12 residues in the CDR3. Germline loops: CDR1 SGHTA, CDR2 FQGNSA. The CDR3, as DNA: TGTGCCAGCAGCCTCGTTGCCCACGAGCAGTACTTC. This translates into CASSLVAHEQYF. Looking up the rest from reference TRBV7-2 and TRBJ2-7 gives the full variable domain: GAGVSQSPSNKVTEKGKDVELRCDPISGHTALYWYRQSLGQGLEFLIYFQGNSAPDKSGLPSDRFSAERTGGSVSTLTIQRTQQEDSAVYLCASSLVAHEQYFGPGTRLTVT.

This chain links TRBV30 with TRBJ2-7, with 7 positions matching TRBD2. J gave up 5 bases and V 4 bases, and 5 bases lay outside the gene matches. CDR1 is GTSNPN, CDR2 SVGIG, per germline (reference sequence). The CDR3 contains 12 residues. The DNA of the CDR3 is TGTGCCTGGAACGGGGGGAGCGACGAGCAGTACTTC. Residues: CAWNGGSDEQYF.

This clonotype has ten or more counts. The rearrangement links TRBV29-1 to TRBJ2-7; unclear D gene. V was pared by 4 bases and J by 5 bases, with 9 bases between. The CDR3 is 11 amino acids. Germline V gives CDR1 SQVTM, CDR2 ANQGSEA. The CDR3 is CSVGSYDEQYF. The CDR3 DNA sequence: TGCAGCGTTGGAAGTTATGACGAGCAGTACTTC.

The V call is TRBV15, the J call TRBJ2-1; 7 bases are shared with TRBD2. The CDR3 totals 17 residues. V lost 2 bases and J lost 5; bases outside the gene matches: 12. Germline CDR1 and CDR2: LNHNV and YYDKDF (reference sequence). CDR3 nucleotide sequence: TGTGCCACCAGCAGAATTGGAGCGGGGCTTAAAAACAATGAGCAGTTCTTC. Encoded protein: CATSRIGAGLKNNEQFF.

In DNA, the CDR3 is TGCGCCAGCACCAATACCGGGACAGGGAACACCGGGGAGCTGTTTTTT. Translating gives CASTNTGTGNTGELFF. The chain carries TRBV5-1 and TRBJ2-2, with 8 nucleotides matching TRBD1. The CDR3 extends over 16 amino acids. Germline CDR1 is SGHRS and CDR2 is YFSETQ. The trim removed 6 bases at V and 1 base at J, leaving 8 bases unmatched.

The chain has TRBV2 and TRBJ2-1, with D unresolved. This CDR3 comprises 14 residues. Trimming shortened V by 6 bases and J by 0 bases, and 9 bases separated the two germline ends. From germline, CDR1 is SNHLY and CDR2 FYNNEI. The CDR3: CASSNTRSYNEQFF. In nucleotides, the CDR3 is TGTGCCAGCAGCAACACCCGCTCCTACAATGAGCAGTTCTTC.

The chain carries TRBV11-2 and TRBJ1-2, with D possibly being TRBD1 (6 bases). From germline, CDR1 is SGHAT and CDR2 FQNNGV. V was clipped by 1 base and J by 8 bases, with 11 bases between them. This CDR3 is built from 13 residues. CDR3: CASSLVTTGGYTF. The CDR3 DNA follows: TGTGCCAGCAGCTTAGTAACCACAGGGGGCTACACCTTC.

V is TRBV4-2 and J is TRBJ1-2; the D gene is possibly TRBD1 (6 bases). In germline, CDR1 is LGHNA, CDR2 YNFKEQ. This CDR3 region has 15 residues. Trimming left V 0 bases short and J 4 bases short, with 12 bases between. As DNA, the CDR3 is TGTGCCAGCAGCCAAGATCCCCAGGGGAGCTATGGCTACACCTTC. Its protein is CASSQDPQGSYGYTF.

In this sample, this clonotype turned up many times. The gene calls are TRBV7-9 and TRBJ2-1; 12 bases map to TRBD2. The CDR3 runs to 14 residues. The V gene end was trimmed by 8 bases and the J gene end by 9 bases; junction bases not matched to a gene: 8. The V gene's germline CDR1 is SEHNR and CDR2 FQNEAQ (reference sequence). DNA of the CDR3: TGTGCCAGCCCGCCTAGCGGGGGGGCCGCTGAGCAGTTCTTC. This encodes CASPPSGGAAEQFF.

The chain is built from TRBV19 and TRBJ1-2; D gene unclear. The germline V gene has CDR1 LNHDA and CDR2 SQIVND (reference sequence). V was cut by 8 bases and J by 8 bases, with 12 bases left in between. The CDR3 length is 11 residues. CDR3 sequence: CASATYGGYTF. CDR3 sequence (DNA): TGTGCCAGTGCGACCTACGGAGGCTACACCTTC.

Notes on this clonotype: Given a much more abundant clone one base away, this may be a read error. The CDR3 sequence is CSAVTGGYEQYF. The CDR3 region has the DNA TGCAGCGCGGTGACAGGAGGCTACGAGCAGTACTTC. The chain recombines TRBV29-1 with TRBJ2-7; perhaps TRBD1 as D (6 bases). This CDR3 contains 12 residues. Germline CDR1 and CDR2: SQVTM and ANQGSEA. The ends were cut back, 7 bases at V and 3 bases at J, with 13 bases in the middle.

A few counts support this clonotype. A clone one base away is much larger, so this may be a read error. This chain uses TRBV29-1 with TRBJ2-1, with D perhaps TRBD2 (5 bases). The DNA matches TRBJ2-7 better at its end, which makes the J call doubtful. The CDR3 spans 13 residues. Germline lookup yields CDR1 SQVTM and CDR2 ANQGSEA. CDR3 coding DNA: TGCAGCGCGGAGGACGGCTCCTACAATGAGCAGTACTTC. It encodes CSAEDGSYNEQYF.